The clone carrying this T cell receptor beta chain was observed many times. Its target is unknown. This record comes from a study of human T cells and chemical hapten exposure. There are 14 residues in the CDR3. Germline V gene lookup returns CDR1 LGHDT and CDR2 YNNKEL (reference sequence). Trimming shortened V by 1 base and J by 2 bases, and 8 bases separated the two germline ends. This sample's time point: patch test 3, about 24 weeks after DPC sensitization. Specified treatment: therapeutic diphenylcyclopropenone sensitization with weekly scalp DPC. Someone pulled total RNA out of unfractionated whole blood. Blood sampling occurred before each patch-test application. Using its own MiXCR run on the RACE reads, TCRdb lists one record per CDR3 protein. The sample holds 30,000 to 50,000 distinct CDR3 sequences, about an eighth seen once. Study observations and caveats: There was alopecia in the donors, so their immune response may differ from that of healthy people. TCRs above 1 in 1000 frequency did not change with DPC sensitization. While controls formed fewer of them, expanded TCRs formed significantly more large CDR3 similarity clusters.

The receptor was derived from a woman in her 40s with alopecia areata. Some clones in this sample may be carry-over from other donors' samples. The specimen was whole blood, collected in connection with sensitization to the hapten diphenylcyclopropenone (DPC). The J gene is TRBJ1-2, the V gene TRBV3-1, with unresolved D. DNA of the CDR3: TGTGCCAGCAGCCAAGTAGGACCCAACTATGGCTACACCTTC. As protein: CASSQVGPNYGYTF.